Presented here are 17 T cell receptor beta chains from one specimen sequenced in a study of T cell responses to AZD1222 COVID-19 vaccine. Sequencing used immunoSEQ multiplex PCR; TCRdb keeps in-frame clones, though not all of them. Of 150,000 to 200,000 clones listed, around 89% are singletons. Sample: peripheral blood, taken 28 days after the second dose of the MenACWY control vaccine. Receptor source: an adult who received the MenACWY meningococcal vaccine as a control.

This clone was seen only a few times. The rearrangement links TRBV28 to TRBJ2-3; TRBD1 matches at 7 bases. V lost 7 bases to trimming and J lost 0 bases; unmatched junction nucleotides: 4. The CDR3 totals 14 residues. Germline V lookup: CDR1 MDHEN, CDR2 SYDVKM. The CDR3 DNA reads TGTGCCAGCATCTCGGGACAGAGCACAGATACGCAGTATTTT. This sequence encodes CASISGQSTDTQYF.

The chain carries TRBV18 and TRBJ1-2; D is possibly TRBD1 (5 bases). Germline CDR1 KGHSH, CDR2 LQKENI. The CDR3 covers 12 residues. V lost 3 bases, J lost 5 bases, and 7 bases lay in between. CDR3 nucleotides: TGTGCCAGCTCACCGGGGGGTTATGGCTACACCTTC. Protein: CASSPGGYGYTF.

The chain recombines TRBV19 with TRBJ1-5; TRBD1 matches at 7 bases. Germline trimming cut 6 bases from V and 6 bases from J; bases unmatched to any gene: 14. The CDR3 runs 16 residues. Germline CDR1 reads LNHDA; CDR2 reads SQIVND (reference sequence). CDR3 loop: CASRTPGQGVSQPQHF. CDR3 coding DNA: TGTGCCAGTAGAACCCCAGGGCAGGGGGTAAGTCAGCCCCAGCATTTT.

This chain uses TRBV24-1 with TRBJ2-1; no definite D call. Germline CDR1 KGHDR, CDR2 SFDVKD. The V end was cut by 4 bases, the J end by 9 bases, with 9 bases between. CDR3 size: 12 residues. The CDR3 DNA is TGTGCCACCAGTGACGTCCTGAGTGAGCAGTTCTTC. Amino acid sequence: CATSDVLSEQFF.

The V call is TRBV6-5, the J call TRBJ2-7; 7 bases agree with TRBD2. This CDR3 is 14 amino acids long. After removal of 6 bases from V and 6 bases from J, the junction contained 11 bases not matched to a gene. Germline assignment: CDR1 MNHEY and CDR2 SVGAGI. CDR3 in amino acids: CASRMAGDGAEQYF. In nucleotides, the CDR3 is TGTGCCAGCAGGATGGCGGGAGATGGAGCCGAGCAGTACTTC.

This chain connects TRBV6-2 or TRBV6-3 to TRBJ1-1; 7 bases map to TRBD1. Per germline, CDR1 MNHEY and CDR2 SVGEGT. The J segment lost 5 bases and the V segment lost 5 bases, leaving 5 bases of the junction unmatched. The CDR3 runs 13 residues. The chain's CDR3 is CASSGQVGTEAFF. The CDR3 nucleotides are TGTGCCAGCAGTGGACAGGTGGGGACTGAAGCTTTCTTT.

The chain carries TRBV28 and TRBJ2-2; 9 positions match TRBD1. Germline trimming cut 6 bases from V and 6 bases from J; bases unmatched to any gene: 14. This CDR3 region has 17 residues. Germline assignment: CDR1 MDHEN and CDR2 SYDVKM. This chain's CDR3 is CASRPQGAGSVPGELFF. For the CDR3, the DNA is TGTGCCAGCAGGCCACAGGGGGCCGGCTCTGTACCCGGGGAGCTGTTTTTT.

This sequence joins TRBV28 and TRBJ2-1, with 8 bases identical to TRBD1. Trimming at V came to 2 bases and at J to 7 bases, leaving 7 bases not matched to a gene. This CDR3 has 15 amino acids. CDR1 and CDR2 from the germline V gene are MDHEN and SYDVKM. The CDR3 sequence: CASSLGGQGWNEQFF. In nucleotides, the CDR3 is TGTGCCAGCAGTTTAGGAGGACAGGGCTGGAATGAGCAGTTCTTC.

The chain joins TRBV13 to TRBJ2-7; D gene ambiguous. Germline V gene data show CDR1 as PRHDT and CDR2 as FYEKMQ (reference sequence). The CDR3 spans 9 residues. For the CDR3, the DNA is TGTGCCAGCAGCTTGGGGAAGGAAGTC. Protein sequence: CASSLGKEV.

This clone has just one count. V gene TRBV18 combines with J gene TRBJ2-5; no firm D call. V was clipped by 2 bases and J by 1 base, with 17 bases between them. In germline, CDR1 is KGHSH, CDR2 LQKENI. CDR3 size: 17 residues. The CDR3 DNA sequence: TGTGCCAGCTCACCAGTGGCAGCCTCCGGGTCCCAAGAGACCCAGTACTTC. It codes for CASSPVAASGSQETQYF. The full variable domain, in which reference TRBV18 and TRBJ2-5 provide the parts outside the CDR3, is NAGVMQNPRHLVRRRGQEARLRCSPMKGHSHVYWYRQLPEEGLKFMVYLQKENIIDESGMPKERFSAEFPKEGPSILRIQQVVRGDSAAYFCASSPVAASGSQETQYFGPGTRLLVL.

V is TRBV29-1 and J is TRBJ2-5, with 8 positions matching TRBD2. This CDR3 is built from 13 residues. Germline CDR1 and CDR2: SQVTM and ANQGSEA. With V trimmed by 4 bases and J by 3 bases, 4 bases remained unmatched. In DNA form, the CDR3 reads TGCAGCGTTGGAACTAGCGGCGAAGAGACCCAGTACTTC. It specifies CSVGTSGEETQYF.

The chain employs TRBV30 and TRBJ1-1; a weak D match, TRBD1 (6 bases). V gave up 1 base and J gave up 2 bases, with 14 bases separating them. Germline V lookup: CDR1 GTSNPN, CDR2 SVGIG (reference sequence). This CDR3 is built from 15 residues. CDR3 region: CAWSGGGRSNTEAFF. CDR3 bases: TGTGCCTGGAGTGGCGGGGGCAGATCTAACACTGAAGCTTTCTTT.

The chain is built from TRBV6-5 and TRBJ1-1, with D possibly matching TRBD1 (5 bases). This CDR3 is built from 13 residues. V lost 8 bases to trimming and J lost 2 bases, with 12 bases between them. Germline V gives CDR1 MNHEY, CDR2 SVGAGI. In DNA, the CDR3 is TGTGCCAGCCGGGACCCCCAAAACACTGAAGCTTTCTTT. The encoded protein is CASRDPQNTEAFF.

This clone occurred once. The chain couples TRBV5-1 to TRBJ1-2; weak D call: TRBD1 (6 bases). V was trimmed by 2 bases and J by 4 bases, leaving 12 bases between them. The CDR3 totals 14 residues. In germline, CDR1 is SGHRS, CDR2 YFSETQ. CDR3: CASSFLGGSYGYTF. The CDR3 DNA follows: TGCGCCAGCAGCTTCCTAGGGGGGTCCTATGGCTACACCTTC. Full variable domain (rest looked up from reference TRBV5-1 and TRBJ1-2): KAGVTQTPRYLIKTRGQQVTLSCSPISGHRSVSWYQQTPGQGLQFLFEYFSETQRNKGNFPGRFSGRQFSNSRSEMNVSTLELGDSALYLCASSFLGGSYGYTFGSGTRLTVV.

This chain connects TRBV18 to TRBJ2-1, with TRBD2 identical over 12 bases. CDR3 length: 17 amino acids. Germline V gives CDR1 KGHSH, CDR2 LQKENI. V trimming: 0 bases; J trimming: 6 bases; junction bases outside the gene matches: 6. CDR3 nucleotide sequence: TGTGCCAGCTCACCACCGGTCCCTAGCGGGAGGGTCAATGAGCAGTTCTTC. This gives the protein CASSPPVPSGRVNEQFF.

This clone turned up a few times. This rearrangement joins TRBV30 to TRBJ1-1; D is uncertain. V dropped 4 bases and J dropped 0 bases, with 15 bases sitting between them. Germline CDR1 is GTSNPN and CDR2 is SVGIG (reference sequence). This CDR3 is built from 15 residues. This chain's CDR3 is CAWKYQHNLNTEAFF. DNA of the CDR3: TGTGCCTGGAAATACCAGCACAACCTGAACACTGAAGCTTTCTTT.

The gene calls are TRBV19 and TRBJ1-1; 9 positions match TRBD1. Trimming at V came to 3 bases and at J to 4 bases, leaving 0 bases not matched to a gene. The CDR3 extends over 13 amino acids. Germline V gives CDR1 LNHDA, CDR2 SQIVND (reference sequence). This CDR3 reads CASSMTGGTEAFF. CDR3 bases: TGTGCCAGTAGTATGACAGGGGGCACTGAAGCTTTCTTT.